This T cell receptor beta chain came from a study of identical twins. The donors were all healthy and Caucasian. V shed 0 bases and J shed 8 bases, with 9 bases lying between them. Germline assignment: CDR1 DFQATT and CDR2 SNEGSKA (reference sequence). This CDR3 spans 12 amino acids. This clonotype has more than one count but fewer than ten. Its target is unknown. Study results and limitations: Invariant cells of the MAIT and iNKT types might have partly distorted the zero-insertion analyses. Cord blood's abundant beta clonotypes had fewer insertions, unlike memory repertoires.

TCRdb redid the calling of the 5' RACE reads with MiXCR, one entry per CDR3 protein. The data contain approximately 500,000 distinct CDR3 sequences, 13% to 15% of them singletons. The same data also went into a second study, on yellow fever vaccine responses in identical twins. From that paper: The T cell response to vaccination in identical twins was reportedly partly convergent and partly personalized.

This chain links TRBV20-1 with TRBJ2-3; possibly TRBD2 for D (5 bases). Input material: CD4+ T cells sorted from blood. The clonotype comes from a woman between 18 and 29 years old in good health. DNA for the CDR3: TGCAGTGCTAGAGATGATGAGGGTACGCAGTATTTT. This codes for CSARDDEGTQYF.